This T cell receptor beta chain was identified during a study of regulatory T cells in long-lasting Graves disease. Findings and caveats of the study: Accuracy might have suffered from few samples.

The time point here: persistent/refractory GD, antithyroid drugs over 5 years with positive TRAb. Isolated PBMC RNA provided the starting material for the TCR library. Building the TCR beta libraries relied on iRepertoire HTBI primers, and CDR3 regions underwent Arm-PCR. TCRdb processed the multiplex PCR reads anew with MiXCR; each CDR3 protein has one entry. This sample carries fewer than 400,000 distinct CDR3 sequences, about 20% of them seen once, and the ten largest clones take 25% to 35%. In its sample, this clonotype was seen many times. Its antigen is not identified. Per the germline V gene, CDR1 is MNHEY and CDR2 is SMNVEV (reference sequence). V lost 6 bases and J lost 5, with 16 bases in between. The CDR3 runs 14 residues.

The TCR comes from a female donor with Graves disease. Sequenced material: peripheral blood mononuclear cells (PBMCs), taken when the disease was refractory, from a patient treated with antithyroid drugs. The V call is TRBV27, the J call TRBJ2-5; weak D call: TRBD2 (6 bases). In DNA form, the CDR3 reads TGTGCCAGCAGAACGACCGGGGGTTTCGAGACCCAGTACTTC. It is translated as CASRTTGGFETQYF.